Shown below are 2 T cell receptor beta chains from a single sample sequenced in a study of T cell responses to AZD1222 COVID-19 vaccine (dated by TCRdb to the early 2020s). The intended sense of this specimen's time point label: baseline before first vaccination. Library method: the immunoSEQ multiplex PCR assay. TCRdb's version of the immuneACCESS table is confined to in-frame rearrangements and falls short of the full clone set. An unresolved V gene accounts for under half of the shortfall where checked; the remainder is of unknown origin. The sample has more than 75,000 clones on record, just over 90% of them singletons. Less than 6.5% of the sample comes from the top ten. The material sequenced was peripheral blood, taken on day 0 of AZD1222 vaccination. These receptors were collected from an adult in good health.

This chain connects TRBV28 to TRBJ2-7; D gene ambiguous. There are 14 residues in the CDR3. V lost 7 bases, J lost 0 bases, and 13 bases lay in between. Germline V lookup: CDR1 MDHEN, CDR2 SYDVKM. CDR3 nucleotide sequence: TGTGCCAGCAATAAGCGCGGATACTCCTACGAGCAGTACTTC. Translated: CASNKRGYSYEQYF. Looking up the rest from reference TRBV28 and TRBJ2-7 gives the full variable domain: DVKVTQSSRYLVKRTGEKVFLECVQDMDHENMFWYRQDPGLGLRLIYFSYDVKMKEKGDIPEGYSVSREKKERFSLILESASTNQTSMYLCASNKRGYSYEQYFGPGTRLTVT.

The chain carries TRBV7-3 and TRBJ2-1; TRBD2 might be the D (5 bases). V lost 2 bases, J lost 5 bases, and 13 bases lay in between. Germline V lookup: CDR1 SGHTA, CDR2 FQGTGA. The CDR3 loop spans 15 amino acids. The CDR3 region is CASSLEGLENNEQFF. The CDR3, as DNA: TGTGCCAGCAGCTTAGAAGGACTTGAAAACAATGAGCAGTTCTTC.